This TCR beta chain was sequenced during a study of naive CD8 T cells in extremely preterm neonates. Data came from immunoSEQ multiplex PCR; TCRdb stores just in-frame clones and leaves some out. The sample lists 6,000 to 9,000 clones, around 98% occurring once. This clone has a single count. The germline V gene encodes CDR1 PRHDT and CDR2 FYEKMQ (reference sequence). The V gene lost 0 bases and the J gene lost 2 bases, with 13 bases spanning the gap. CDR3 length: 16 amino acids. Sequencing used naive CD8+ T cells from blood. V is TRBV13 and J is TRBJ1-2, with D uncertain. The receptor comes from a human donor in good health. CDR3: CASSLGPAGSNYGYTF. The CDR3, as DNA: TGTGCCAGCAGCTTAGGCCCCGCAGGTTCCAACTATGGCTACACCTTC.